One sample yielded the 14 T cell receptor beta chains listed below, sequenced in a study of T cell repertoires in cytomegalovirus infection. TCRdb itself ran the reads through MiXCR, one entry per CDR3 protein. Of about 490,000 distinct CDR3 sequences detected, roughly 29% appear once; the ten largest clones hold 13%. Sequenced: PBMCs. Receptors were obtained from a human donor in good health (CMV status not recorded). Some clones in this sample may be carry-over from other donors' samples.

V gene TRBV27 combines with J gene TRBJ1-5; 8 bases align to TRBD1. This CDR3 spans 16 amino acids. V shed 4 bases, J shed 2 bases, and the junction held 7 bases outside the gene matches. The germline V gene has CDR1 MNHEY and CDR2 SMNVEV (reference sequence). The CDR3: CASSSDRAPGNQPQHF. The DNA of the CDR3 is TGTGCCAGCAGTTCGGACAGGGCCCCTGGCAATCAGCCCCAGCATTTT.

This rearrangement joins TRBV6-8 to TRBJ2-2, with D unresolved. The germline V gene has CDR1 MNHGY and CDR2 SAAAGT. This CDR3 contains 13 residues. The V gene lost 3 bases and the J gene lost 4 bases, with 6 bases spanning the gap. The CDR3 DNA is TGTGCCAGCAGTTATTTAGGCACCGGGGAGCTGTTTTTT. This encodes CASSYLGTGELFF.

This clonotype was detected only once. This chain uses TRBV10-2 with TRBJ2-3, with a possible D match to TRBD1 (7 bases). Germline V gives CDR1 WSHSY, CDR2 SAAADI. V lost 3 bases, J lost 1 base, and 11 bases lay in between. This CDR3 contains 15 residues. CDR3 loop: CASSDSRGGTDTQYF. The CDR3 DNA reads as TGCGCCAGCAGTGACTCCAGGGGGGGCACAGATACGCAGTATTTT.

This clonotype was counted at least ten times. The chain employs TRBV7-9 and TRBJ1-1; a weak D match, TRBD1 (6 bases). This CDR3 contains 16 residues. Germline V gene lookup returns CDR1 SEHNR and CDR2 FQNEAQ (reference sequence). Trimming removed 1 base at V and 0 bases at J, with 12 bases between. CDR3 residues: CASSLGQVYLNTEAFF. The CDR3, as DNA: TGTGCCAGCAGCTTAGGACAGGTGTACCTGAACACTGAAGCTTTCTTT.

The chain uses TRBV7-9 and TRBJ1-1; no clear D. Trimming stripped 5 bases from V and 1 base from J, with 14 bases between. The CDR3 spans 15 residues. CDR1 is SEHNR, CDR2 FQNEAQ, per germline (reference sequence). CDR3 residues: CASSPRKEENTEAFF. CDR3 DNA sequence: TGTGCCAGCAGCCCCCGGAAGGAAGAGAACACTGAAGCTTTCTTT.

The genes are TRBV7-3 and TRBJ2-1; D may be TRBD2 (5 bases). The germline V gene has CDR1 SGHTA and CDR2 FQGTGA. CDR3 size: 14 residues. Deletions cut 5 bases from V and 4 bases from J, with 12 bases between. CDR3 coding DNA: TGTGCCAGCAGCAAAGGGAGAGAATACAATGAGCAGTTCTTC. It yields the protein CASSKGREYNEQFF.

This clonotype was seen more than once but under ten times. A much larger clone sits a single nucleotide away, making a read error possible. This chain links TRBV4-1 with TRBJ2-5, with unresolved D. Germline CDR1 reads MGHRA; CDR2 reads YSYEKL. This CDR3 region has 13 residues. V dropped 0 bases and J dropped 4 bases, with 6 bases sitting between them. The CDR3 DNA follows: TGCGCCAGCAGCCAAGATTGGGGAGAGACCCAGTACTTC. Residues: CASSQDWGETQYF.

This clonotype was found a few times. V usage is TRBV4-1 and J usage is TRBJ2-7, with 11 bases matching TRBD2. The CDR3 consists of 20 residues. Germline V lookup: CDR1 MGHRA, CDR2 YSYEKL. J lost 3 bases, V lost 1 base, and 17 bases had no gene match. The CDR3 nucleotides are TGCGCCAGCAGCCAAGGGCCCCTCAATATTCTAGCGGGAGGTCGCTACGAGCAGTACTTC. This gives the protein CASSQGPLNILAGGRYEQYF.

The chain employs TRBV30 and TRBJ1-4; 7 bases are a match to TRBD1. The CDR3 is 16 residues long. Looked up from germline, CDR1 is GTSNPN and CDR2 is SVGIG (reference sequence). Trimming removed 2 bases from V and 6 bases from J; junction bases left unmatched: 12. In DNA form, the CDR3 reads TGTGCCTGGAGTCAACAGGGGCTGCAGTTACATGAAAAACTGTTTTTT. Its protein is CAWSQQGLQLHEKLFF.

This clonotype was picked up a small number of times. The chain has TRBV3-1 and TRBJ2-1; weak D call: TRBD2 (5 bases). With 1 base removed from V and 13 bases from J, the gap between germline ends came to 11 bases. CDR3 length: 12 residues. CDR1 and CDR2 from the germline V gene are LGHDT and YNNKEL (reference sequence). The CDR3 spells CASSQADSAQFF. Written as DNA, the CDR3 is TGTGCCAGCAGCCAAGCGGACTCGGCTCAGTTCTTC.

The rearrangement uses TRBV5-6 and TRBJ1-5, with no clear D. The germline gives CDR1 SGHDT, CDR2 YYEEEE. CDR3 length equals 15 residues. The V gene lost 2 bases and the J gene lost 5 bases, with 14 bases spanning the gap. The CDR3 bases are TGTGCCAGCAGCTTTTCTGGCAGGCCAGATCAGCCCCAGCATTTT. This sequence encodes CASSFSGRPDQPQHF.

This clonotype was counted many times. The chain joins TRBV7-2 to TRBJ2-7; D unclear. Per the germline V gene, CDR1 is SGHTA and CDR2 is FQGNSA. The CDR3 totals 15 residues. V was trimmed by 2 bases and J by 3 bases, leaving 14 bases between them. The CDR3 is CASSLRASSYYEQYF. The DNA for the CDR3 is TGTGCCAGCAGCTTAAGGGCCTCGTCGTACTACGAGCAGTACTTC.

The CDR3 sequence: CASSYLEGADTQYF. In nucleotides, the CDR3 is TGTGCCAGCAGTTATTTGGAGGGGGCAGATACGCAGTATTTT. V usage is TRBV6-5 and J usage is TRBJ2-3; possibly TRBD1 or TRBD2 for D (6 bases each). CDR1 and CDR2 from the germline V gene are MNHEY and SVGAGI. V was pared by 3 bases and J by 4 bases, with 11 bases between. The CDR3 is made up of 14 amino acids.

The chain employs TRBV20-1 and TRBJ2-7; perhaps TRBD2 as D (5 bases). The V gene's germline CDR1 is DFQATT and CDR2 SNEGSKA (reference sequence). This CDR3 region has 15 residues. V lost 0 bases and J lost 0, with 12 bases in between. The DNA of the CDR3 is TGCAGTGCTAGAGATCTAAGCGGAGGCTCCTACGAGCAGTACTTC. It translates to CSARDLSGGSYEQYF.